This is a list of T cell receptor beta chains from one sample in a study of blood T cell repertoires in COVID-19. Profiling relied on immunoSEQ multiplex PCR, and the TCRdb table lists in-frame clones only, not all of them. This table has about 44,000 clones, 88% appearing once. The sequencing input was peripheral blood. The receptors were sampled from a woman aged 40 to 50 with acute or convalescent COVID-19. Each CDR3 is given with its conserved first and last residue. A D gene is named only where the DNA matches it firmly. Rows may omit the clone size; those that give it use once, few, many or a size class.

clone size	CDR3 length	J gene	V gene	D gene	CDR3 protein	CDR3 DNA
-	15	TRBJ1-6	TRBV11-2	-	CASSPSRGENSPLHF	TGTGCCAGCAGCCCAAGCCGGGGGGAAAATTCACCCCTCCACTTT
-	14	TRBJ2-3	TRBV11-3	-	CASSLTTSTDTQYF	TGTGCCAGCAGCTTAACGACTAGCACAGATACGCAGTATTTT
-	15	TRBJ2-5	TRBV7-8	TRBD2	CASSQGGGRPGTQYF	TGTGCCAGCAGTCAGGGCGGGGGGCGGCCCGGGACCCAGTACTTC
few	17	TRBJ2-1	TRBV27	TRBD1	CASSPGQGPAAYNEQFF	TGTGCCAGCAGTCCGGGACAGGGGCCCGCAGCCTACAATGAGCAGTTCTTC
-	20	TRBJ2-7	TRBV18	TRBD2	CASSPDAGVPSGGSWMEQYF	TGTGCCAGCTCACCAGATGCAGGGGTGCCTAGCGGGGGTTCCTGGATGGAGCAGTACTTC
-	15	TRBJ2-2	TRBV5-5	TRBD1	CASSRGQENTGELFF	TGTGCCAGCAGCCGCGGACAGGAGAACACCGGGGAGCTGTTTTTT
-	14	TRBJ2-7	TRBV28	TRBD1	CASSANRDSYEQYF	TGTGCCAGCAGTGCTAACCGGGACAGCTACGAGCAGTACTTC
-	17	TRBJ2-3	TRBV7-3	TRBD2	CASSLTPASGTADTQYF	TGTGCCAGCAGCTTAACCCCGGCTAGCGGGACGGCAGATACGCAGTATTTT
-	16	TRBJ2-2	TRBV7-9	-	CASSPGRFEDTGELFF	TGTGCCAGCAGCCCAGGGCGGTTTGAGGACACCGGGGAGCTGTTTTTT
once	17	TRBJ1-5	TRBV28	TRBD1	CASRPTGYQSPNQPQHF	TGTGCCAGCAGGCCGACAGGGTACCAGAGCCCCAATCAGCCCCAGCATTTT
-	14	TRBJ2-7	TRBV18	TRBD1	CASSPRDRGYEQYF	TGTGCCAGCTCACCACGGGACAGGGGCTACGAGCAGTACTTC
once	15	TRBJ2-1	TRBV7-2	-	CASSLSNAALDEQFF	TGTGCCAGCAGCTTATCGAACGCGGCTCTGGATGAGCAGTTCTTC